The 22 T cell receptor beta chains presented below share a single source sample, sequenced in a study of blood T cell repertoires in COVID-19. Produced via immunoSEQ multiplex PCR; TCRdb's table is partial and in-frame only. The data show some 140,000 clones, with about 89% seen just once and 0.55% held by the top ten. Sequencing was done on a sample of peripheral blood. The source of these receptors is a man between 50 and 59 years old with acute or convalescent COVID-19.

The rearrangement joins TRBV19 to TRBJ1-1, with TRBD1 as a possible D gene (5 bases). Germline V gives CDR1 LNHDA, CDR2 SQIVND (reference sequence). The CDR3 loop spans 12 amino acids. The ends were cut back, 9 bases at V and 3 bases at J, with 11 bases in the middle. In DNA, the CDR3 is TGTGCCAGCAGAGACAGTTACACTGAAGCTTTCTTT. Residues: CASRDSYTEAFF. The full variable domain, rest sourced from reference TRBV19 and TRBJ1-1, is DGGITQSPKYLFRKEGQNVTLSCEQNLNHDAMYWYRQDPGQGLRLIYYSQIVNDFQKGDIAEGYSVSREKKESFPLTVTSAQKNPTAFYLCASRDSYTEAFFGQGTRLTVV.

The rearrangement uses TRBV5-1 and TRBJ2-3; TRBD2 agrees at 11 bases. The CDR3 spans 16 residues. The V segment lost 3 bases and the J segment 1 base; nucleotides outside the gene matches: 4. Per germline, CDR1 SGHRS and CDR2 YFSETQ. CDR3: CASSSLTSGGTDTQYF. In nucleotides, the CDR3 is TGCGCCAGCAGCTCCCTGACTAGCGGGGGCACAGATACGCAGTATTTT. The whole variable domain, filled in from reference TRBV5-1 and TRBJ2-3, reads KAGVTQTPRYLIKTRGQQVTLSCSPISGHRSVSWYQQTPGQGLQFLFEYFSETQRNKGNFPGRFSGRQFSNSRSEMNVSTLELGDSALYLCASSSLTSGGTDTQYFGPGTRLTVL.

The CDR3 is CASSPGQGNAGYTF. CDR3 DNA sequence: TGTGCCAGCAGCCCCGGGCAGGGAAATGCTGGCTACACCTTC. J is TRBJ1-2 and V is TRBV4-2; D might be TRBD1 (5 bases). The CDR3 runs 14 residues. From germline, CDR1 is LGHNA and CDR2 YNFKEQ. The V gene lost 4 bases and the J gene lost 7 bases, with 16 bases spanning the gap.

The gene calls are TRBV6-2 or TRBV6-3 and TRBJ1-5; 9 bases match TRBD1. This CDR3 region has 16 residues. V was pared by 0 bases and J by 2 bases, with 2 bases of the junction left unmatched. The germline gives CDR1 MNHEY, CDR2 SVGEGT. The CDR3 DNA follows: TGTGCCAGCAGTTACTCGAGGACAGGGGGCAATCAGCCCCAGCATTTT. It specifies CASSYSRTGGNQPQHF.

V is TRBV5-6 and J is TRBJ1-4, with 8 positions matching TRBD1. The length of the CDR3 is 14 residues. CDR1 is SGHDT, CDR2 YYEEEE, per germline. V dropped 4 bases and J dropped 5; count of bases not matched to a gene: 4. CDR3 amino acids: CASSNGQGNEKLFF. CDR3 in DNA: TGTGCCAGCAGCAATGGACAGGGAAATGAAAAACTGTTTTTT.

This chain links TRBV10-2 with TRBJ2-7; D may be TRBD1 (6 bases). Germline V CDR1 and CDR2: WSHSY, SAAADI. Between the trimmed V and J ends, which lost 6 bases and 1 base, there was a span of 13 bases. There are 14 residues in the CDR3. The CDR3 loop is CASRTQTGSYEQYF. The CDR3 coding sequence is TGCGCCAGCAGAACCCAGACAGGTTCCTACGAGCAGTACTTC.

The chain links TRBV5-6 to TRBJ2-7; TRBD2 might be the D (5 bases). Trimming took off 4 bases at V and 7 bases at J, with 15 bases between the two ends. CDR3 length equals 13 residues. The germline V gene encodes CDR1 SGHDT and CDR2 YYEEEE. The CDR3 reads CASSSGRGWEQYV. The CDR3 nucleotides are TGTGCCAGCAGCAGCGGACGGGGTTGGGAGCAGTACGTC.

The chain carries TRBV25-1 and TRBJ2-5; possible D gene TRBD1, 6 bases. The CDR3 is 11 residues long. The germline V and J ends were trimmed by 7 bases and 7 bases, with 10 bases remaining between them. The germline gives CDR1 MGHDK, CDR2 SYGVNS. CDR3 DNA: TGTGCCAGCACCAGAGGGGGGACCCAGTACTTC. It codes for CASTRGGTQYF.

V is TRBV15 and J is TRBJ1-1; D gene ambiguous. The CDR3 runs to 15 residues. Trimming took off 0 bases at V and 1 base at J, with 9 bases between the two ends. Looked up from germline, CDR1 is LNHNV and CDR2 is YYDKDF (reference sequence). Here the CDR3 DNA reads TGTGCCACCAGCAGAGATCGACTCTGGAACACTGAAGCTTTCTTT. This translates into CATSRDRLWNTEAFF. Drawing the rest from reference TRBV15 and TRBJ1-1, the complete variable domain is DAMVIQNPRYQVTQFGKPVTLSCSQTLNHNVMYWYQQKSSQAPKLLFHYYDKDFNNEADTPDNFQSRRPNTSFCFLDIRSPGLGDTAMYLCATSRDRLWNTEAFFGQGTRLTVV.

Here the CDR3 DNA reads TGTGCCAGCAGTTCCGACTCCGCGGTGACCCAGTACTTC. Encoded protein: CASSSDSAVTQYF. This chain joins TRBV2 and TRBJ2-5, with D unresolved. The CDR3 contains 13 residues. The V end lost 5 bases, the J end lost 7 bases, and 14 bases lay between the germline ends. Germline-derived CDR1 and CDR2 are SNHLY and FYNNEI.

The CDR3 loop reads CASSQDLATANTGELFF. In DNA form, the CDR3 reads TGTGCCAGCAGCCAAGATCTTGCGACAGCGAACACCGGGGAGCTGTTTTTT. The chain employs TRBV4-2 and TRBJ2-2; D perhaps matches TRBD1 (5 bases). Trimming took 0 bases from V and 0 from J, leaving 11 bases between them. The V gene's germline CDR1 is LGHNA and CDR2 YNFKEQ. CDR3 length: 17 residues.

V and J are TRBV19 and TRBJ2-3; weak D call: TRBD2 (6 bases). The CDR3 spans 17 residues. CDR1 LNHDA and CDR2 SQIVND come from the germline V gene (reference sequence). Trimming removed 2 bases at V and 6 bases at J, with 21 bases between. CDR3 sequence: CASSISPGPGGSDTQYF. The CDR3 nucleotides read TGTGCCAGTAGTATATCTCCCGGGCCCGGGGGTTCCGATACGCAGTATTTT.

The sample holds one count of this clone. The J gene is TRBJ2-5, the V gene TRBV7-9; D perhaps matches TRBD2 (6 bases). Per the germline V gene, CDR1 is SEHNR and CDR2 is FQNEAQ (reference sequence). The CDR3 loop spans 17 amino acids. V dropped 6 bases and J dropped 0 bases, with 20 bases sitting between them. As DNA, the CDR3 is TGTGCCAGCAGTCTTAGACGGTTCCGGGGGTACCAAGAGACCCAGTACTTC. Amino acids: CASSLRRFRGYQETQYF.

V usage is TRBV10-2 and J usage is TRBJ1-5; D not resolved. Per germline, CDR1 WSHSY and CDR2 SAAADI. The CDR3 length is 14 residues. The V gene lost 5 bases and the J gene lost 2 bases, with 10 bases spanning the gap. In nucleotides, the CDR3 is TGCGCCAGCAGTACGGGGTTCGGCAATCAGCCCCAGCATTTT. It specifies CASSTGFGNQPQHF.

V and J are TRBV2 and TRBJ1-5; D might be TRBD1 (5 bases). CDR3 length equals 16 residues. V was clipped by 6 bases and J by 2 bases, with 17 bases between them. Germline V gene sequence: CDR1 SNHLY, CDR2 FYNNEI. The CDR3 nucleotides read TGTGCCAGCAGGCCCAAAAGCGGGGGTGGCAATCAGCCCCAGCATTTT. This translates into CASRPKSGGGNQPQHF.

V gene TRBV6-5 combines with J gene TRBJ1-6; D gene ambiguous. Per germline, CDR1 MNHEY and CDR2 SVGAGI. V was shortened by 7 bases and J by 4 bases, with 14 bases between the two germline ends. The CDR3 sequence is 15 residues long. The CDR3 region is CASTLGVRYNSPLHF. In DNA, the CDR3 is TGTGCCAGCACCCTGGGAGTGCGTTATAATTCACCCCTCCACTTT.

Comments on this clone: One junction end does not reproduce the germline sequence, and a read error may be involved. The chain couples TRBV6-5 to TRBJ1-2; tentative D call: TRBD1 (6 bases). The CDR3 contains 13 residues. Germline CDR1 reads MNHEY; CDR2 reads SVGAGI. CDR3 region: CASREDSPKTTFF. Written as DNA, the CDR3 is TGTGCCAGCAGGGAGGACAGCCCGAAAACCACCTTCTTC.

This clone has a single count. This chain connects TRBV11-2 to TRBJ2-5; 7 bases align to TRBD1. From germline, CDR1 is SGHAT and CDR2 FQNNGV. The trim removed 5 bases at V and 0 bases at J, leaving 3 bases unmatched. This CDR3 has 14 amino acids. The CDR3 DNA follows: TGTGCCAGCAGCAGACAGGGCCACCAAGAGACCCAGTACTTC. The encoded protein is CASSRQGHQETQYF.

As concerns this clone: Other DNA sequences within the sample encode an identical CDR3. The J gene is TRBJ1-1, the V gene TRBV5-1, with D possibly TRBD1 on 6 matching bases. Germline-derived CDR1 and CDR2 are SGHRS and YFSETQ. V lost 2 bases, J lost 2 bases, and 7 bases lay in between. This CDR3 has 13 amino acids. The CDR3 loop reads CASSLQGNTEAFF. The CDR3 DNA follows: TGCGCCAGCAGCTTACAGGGTAACACTGAAGCTTTCTTT.

The chain employs TRBV18 and TRBJ2-1; TRBD2 aligns across 12 bases. J gave up 7 bases and V 1 base, and 5 bases lay outside the gene matches. CDR3 length: 16 amino acids. Germline V gene lookup returns CDR1 KGHSH and CDR2 LQKENI. This CDR3 reads CASSPRLAGGLNEQFF. The CDR3 bases are TGTGCCAGCTCACCACGGCTAGCGGGGGGGCTGAATGAGCAGTTCTTC. Combining the CDR3 with reference TRBV18 and TRBJ2-1 gives the whole variable domain NAGVMQNPRHLVRRRGQEARLRCSPMKGHSHVYWYRQLPEEGLKFMVYLQKENIIDESGMPKERFSAEFPKEGPSILRIQQVVRGDSAAYFCASSPRLAGGLNEQFFGPGTRLTVL.

The chain links TRBV27 to TRBJ2-7; a possible D gene is TRBD1 (6 bases). Germline CDR1 and CDR2: MNHEY and SMNVEV (reference sequence). The CDR3 totals 13 residues. Trimming shortened V by 3 bases and J by 3 bases, and 9 bases separated the two germline ends. CDR3 in amino acids: CASSLGAHYEQYF. The CDR3 region has the DNA TGTGCCAGCAGTTTGGGGGCACACTACGAGCAGTACTTC.

The genes are TRBV7-9 and TRBJ2-1; weak D call: TRBD2 (6 bases). This CDR3 region has 14 residues. The germline CDR1 and CDR2 sequences are SEHNR and FQNEAQ (reference sequence). The V end was cut by 5 bases, the J end by 6 bases, with 14 bases between. The CDR3 loop reads CASSPSGSGNEQFF. The CDR3 DNA sequence: TGTGCCAGCAGCCCCTCCGGGAGTGGCAATGAGCAGTTCTTC.